The 17 T cell receptor beta chains in this list originate from one sample, sequenced in a study of Ad26.COV2.S vaccination and SARS-CoV-2 variants. TCRdb's copy holds only in-frame clones and misses some; the assay was immunoSEQ multiplex PCR. The table includes around 340,000 clones, about 85% detected once. Treatment meaning: 15 to 20 received Ad26.COV2.S at low or high dose, single or two shots; 5 received placebo; per-sample allocation not given. Sampling occurred on day 63 after the first vaccine or placebo injection. The sequencing here drew on peripheral blood, taken in a trial of Ad26.COV2.S vaccine versus placebo. These receptors originate from a person aged 18-60 years who received the Ad26.COV2.S COVID-19 vaccine or a placebo.

This rearrangement joins TRBV2 to TRBJ2-6; D perhaps matches TRBD1 (5 bases). Trimming removed 9 bases at V and 0 bases at J, with 9 bases between. Germline CDR1 SNHLY, CDR2 FYNNEI. The CDR3 extends over 14 amino acids. The CDR3 nucleotides read TGTGCCAGGGACACACGCTCTGGGGCCAACGTCCTGACTTTC. Protein product: CARDTRSGANVLTF. Drawing the rest from reference TRBV2 and TRBJ2-6, the complete variable domain is EPEVTQTPSHQVTQMGQEVILRCVPISNHLYFYWYRQILGQKVEFLVSFYNNEISEKSEIFDDQFSVERPDGSNFTLKIRSTKLEDSAMYFCARDTRSGANVLTFGAGSRLTVL.

The V gene is TRBV6-5, the J gene TRBJ1-1; D is unresolved. The germline V and J ends were trimmed by 7 bases and 4 bases, with 7 bases remaining between them. This CDR3 has 11 residues. Germline CDR1 is MNHEY and CDR2 is SVGAGI. For the CDR3, the DNA is TGTGCCAGCATGCCACTCACTGAAGCTTTCTTT. It specifies CASMPLTEAFF.

The V gene is TRBV6-5, the J gene TRBJ1-5; TRBD1 matches 8 bases. The junction had 7 bases not matched to a gene; V was cut back by 8 bases and J by 1 base. The CDR3 is made up of 15 amino acids. In germline, CDR1 is MNHEY, CDR2 SVGAGI. CDR3 residues: CASYLGQGSNQPQHF. CDR3 bases: TGTGCCAGCTATTTAGGACAGGGCAGCAATCAGCCCCAGCATTTT.

CDR3 coding DNA: TGTGCCAGCAGCTTTGAAGCGCACGACTCCTACAATGAGCAGTTCTTC. It specifies CASSFEAHDSYNEQFF. The rearrangement uses TRBV5-4 and TRBJ2-1; D is unclear. The CDR3 has 16 residues. The germline V and J ends were trimmed by 2 bases and 0 bases, with 12 bases remaining between them. Germline V gene sequence: CDR1 SGHNT, CDR2 YYREEE (reference sequence).

The chain links TRBV18 to TRBJ2-7; no definite D call. This CDR3 has 13 amino acids. Between the trimmed V and J ends, which lost 5 bases and 5 bases, there was a span of 13 bases. Germline V lookup: CDR1 KGHSH, CDR2 LQKENI. The CDR3 DNA reads as TGTGCCAGCTCAAGGGTGGAAGGGAACGAGCAGTACTTC. This encodes CASSRVEGNEQYF.

The chain is built from TRBV5-1 and TRBJ1-2; 7 bases map to TRBD1. The length of the CDR3 is 14 residues. V was pared by 2 bases and J by 7 bases, with 8 bases of the junction left unmatched. Germline V gene sequence: CDR1 SGHRS, CDR2 YFSETQ. The CDR3 region has the DNA TGCGCCAGCAGCTTACAGGGGAGTACCGCTGGCTACACCTTC. Its protein is CASSLQGSTAGYTF. The full variable domain, in which reference TRBV5-1 and TRBJ1-2 provide the parts outside the CDR3, is KAGVTQTPRYLIKTRGQQVTLSCSPISGHRSVSWYQQTPGQGLQFLFEYFSETQRNKGNFPGRFSGRQFSNSRSEMNVSTLELGDSALYLCASSLQGSTAGYTFGSGTRLTVV.

As regards this clone: Additional DNA sequences in this sample encode the identical CDR3. This rearrangement joins TRBV30 to TRBJ1-3; no reliable D call. The germline V gene has CDR1 GTSNPN and CDR2 SVGIG (reference sequence). Trimming took off 5 bases at V and 0 bases at J, with 5 bases between the two ends. The CDR3 runs 12 residues. CDR3 coding DNA: TGTGCCTGGGGGCACTCTGGAAACACCATATATTTT. Translated, it gives CAWGHSGNTIYF.

The sample holds one count of this clone. The chain links TRBV5-5 to TRBJ2-4, with unresolved D. V lost 1 base to trimming and J lost 8 bases, with 7 bases between them. CDR1 is SGHKS and CDR2 is YYEKEE in the germline V gene (reference sequence). The CDR3 has 12 residues. DNA for the CDR3: TGTGCCAGCAGCTTGCTTCAAGACATTCAGTACTTC. As protein: CASSLLQDIQYF.

The V and J genes are TRBV7-2 and TRBJ1-1; maybe TRBD1 (6 bases). Germline CDR1 reads SGHTA; CDR2 reads FQGNSA. The CDR3 has 15 amino acids. V was trimmed by 5 bases and J by 7 bases, leaving 20 bases between them. CDR3 sequence: CASSPTPGGAGEAFF. CDR3 DNA: TGTGCCAGCAGCCCCACCCCGGGGGGGGCGGGTGAAGCTTTCTTT. Supplemented by reference TRBV7-2 and TRBJ1-1, the full variable domain reads GAGVSQSPSNKVTEKGKDVELRCDPISGHTALYWYRQSLGQGLEFLIYFQGNSAPDKSGLPSDRFSAERTGGSVSTLTIQRTQQEDSAVYLCASSPTPGGAGEAFFGQGTRLTVV.

This rearrangement joins TRBV29-1 to TRBJ2-2; 7 nucleotides align to TRBD1. Germline CDR1 is SQVTM and CDR2 is ANQGSEA. V lost 7 bases, J lost 3 bases, and 11 bases stayed unmatched. This CDR3 comprises 15 residues. CDR3 residues: CSAYGQDGYTGELFF. In nucleotides, the CDR3 is TGCAGCGCCTACGGACAGGATGGATACACCGGGGAGCTGTTTTTT.

V and J are TRBV3-1 (or the pseudogene TRBV3-2) and TRBJ1-3; 7 nucleotides align to TRBD1. Germline assignment: CDR1 LGHDT and CDR2 YNNKEL (reference sequence). With V trimmed by 0 bases and J by 10 bases, 6 bases remained unmatched. CDR3 length: 14 amino acids. CDR3 amino acids: CASSQENRGNTIYF. The CDR3 DNA follows: TGTGCCAGCAGCCAAGAAAACAGGGGTAATACCATATATTTT.

The J gene is TRBJ2-1, the V gene TRBV6-2 or TRBV6-3, with 13 bases fitting TRBD2. Germline values: CDR1 MNHEY, CDR2 SVGEGT. The junction had 10 bases not matched to a gene; V was cut back by 4 bases and J by 7 bases. The CDR3 is 17 residues long. CDR3 in amino acids: CASSSSGLAGVRNEQFF. The CDR3 DNA follows: TGTGCCAGCAGTTCCTCAGGACTAGCGGGAGTTCGGAATGAGCAGTTCTTC.

The chain combines TRBV21-1 with TRBJ2-7. TRBV21-1 has pseudogene status. The CDR3 totals 14 residues. This chain's CDR3 is CASSNGKDSYEQYF. The CDR3, as DNA: TGTGCCAGCAGCAATGGTAAGGACTCCTACGAGCAGTACTTC.

This clone appeared a single time. The genes are TRBV27 and TRBJ2-1; D not resolved. Germline loops: CDR1 MNHEY, CDR2 SMNVEV (reference sequence). Between the trimmed V and J ends, which lost 2 bases and 0 bases, there was a span of 11 bases. The CDR3 spans 16 residues. In DNA, the CDR3 is TGTGCCAGCAGTTTAACCCATTCAAGCTCCTACAATGAGCAGTTCTTC. It yields the protein CASSLTHSSSYNEQFF.

The chain has TRBV11-1 and TRBJ2-2; unclear D gene. V was clipped by 0 bases and J by 4 bases, with 9 bases between them. The CDR3 runs 15 residues. Germline loops: CDR1 SGHAT, CDR2 FQDESV (reference sequence). In DNA form, the CDR3 reads TGTGCCAGCAGCTTAGCAGGTGTCGCCACCGGGGAGCTGTTTTTT. Its translation is CASSLAGVATGELFF.

This clone appeared once. This sequence joins TRBV7-2 and TRBJ1-2; D call uncertain. V lost 4 bases to trimming and J lost 5 bases, with 17 bases between them. Germline V gene sequence: CDR1 SGHTA, CDR2 FQGNSA. The CDR3 runs to 15 residues. The CDR3 DNA follows: TGTGCCAGCAGCTCCCGGCCCGGCCGGCGGTATGGCTACACCTTC. Its protein is CASSSRPGRRYGYTF.

The chain carries TRBV15 and TRBJ2-3, with D tentatively TRBD2 (6 bases). Germline-derived CDR1 and CDR2 are LNHNV and YYDKDF (reference sequence). V lost 7 bases to trimming and J lost 0 bases, with 17 bases between them. The CDR3 spans 16 residues. Here the CDR3 DNA reads TGTGCCACCACCCAATCAGGAGGGGCTAGCACAGATACGCAGTATTTT. Protein sequence: CATTQSGGASTDTQYF.